This T cell receptor beta chain emerged from a study of cytomegalovirus exposure and HLA in healthy donors. The PCR ran on 60 Vbeta and 13 Jbeta primers. TCRdb keeps only in-frame clones here, not all; method: immunoSEQ multiplex PCR. Here the sample spans roughly 220,000 clones, 75% being singletons. About this clone: The antigen is unknown.

Study findings and constraints: Reported performance of the classifier showed diagnosis of cytomegalovirus status with high specificity and sensitivity. Sequencing artifact likely explains a cluster of highly shared sequence variants.

This CDR3 spans 16 amino acids. The ends lost 3 bases at V and 0 bases at J; junction bases unmatched: 5. Germline assignment: CDR1 SGDLS and CDR2 YYNGEE. The clonotype comes from a woman aged 30 to 39 in good health and CMV-seronegative. The sequenced sample consisted of PBMCs. V and J are TRBV9 and TRBJ2-1; 8 bases align to TRBD2. The CDR3 bases are TGTGCCAGCAGCGAAGCGGGAGAGAGCTCCTACAATGAGCAGTTCTTC. Amino acids: CASSEAGESSYNEQFF. Using reference TRBV9 and TRBJ2-1 for the parts outside the CDR3, the full variable domain is DSGVTQTPKHLITATGQRVTLRCSPRSGDLSVYWYQQSLDQGLQFLIQYYNGEERAKGNILERFSAQQFPDLHSELNLSSLELGDSALYFCASSEAGESSYNEQFFGPGTRLTVL.